This TCR beta chain was sequenced in a study of immune heterogeneity within non-small cell lung tumors. Relative to its sample, this clonotype is medium-sized (0.01 to 0.1%). Per germline, CDR1 SNHLY and CDR2 FYNNEI. The CDR3 sequence is 11 residues long. Deletions cut 6 bases from V and 3 bases from J, with 5 bases between. For the TCR beta CDR3, multiplex PCR with 32 V and 13 J primers performed the amplification. TCRdb reanalysed the multiplex PCR reads using MiXCR and keeps one entry per CDR3 protein. Of about 3,000 distinct CDR3 sequences listed, 25% are singletons. The authors used roughly 650 ng of bulk tumor genomic DNA per sample as template. Taken during surgery, several biopsies per primary tumor were spaced as far apart as possible within the tumor mass. It was patients with untreated, newly diagnosed non-small cell lung cancer who underwent curative surgery.

This sequence joins TRBV2 and TRBJ1-2; D not certain. The source material was lung tumor tissue. The origin of this receptor is a female donor with non-small cell lung cancer. CDR3 sequence (DNA): TGTGCCAGCAGCCAGGACTATGGCTACACCTTC. Encoded protein: CASSQDYGYTF.